The 8 T cell receptor beta chains below all came from one sample that was sequenced in a study of T cell repertoires in cytomegalovirus infection. TCRdb fed the reads into MiXCR, producing one record per CDR3 protein. The sample has hundreds of thousands of distinct CDR3 sequences; 11% are singletons. Sequenced input: PBMCs. Every receptor here comes from a human donor in good health (CMV status not recorded). Some clones in this sample may be carry-over from other donors' samples.

This clonotype was counted a few times. The rearrangement joins TRBV24-1 to TRBJ2-1; D is possibly TRBD1 or TRBD2 (6 bases each). The CDR3 is 17 residues long. Germline V lookup: CDR1 KGHDR, CDR2 SFDVKD. V was clipped by 5 bases and J by 5 bases, with 21 bases between them. CDR3 in DNA: TGTGCCACCAGTGCTGGGGTAGGGGGGAATGTCCACAATGAGCAGTTCTTC. Translation gives CATSAGVGGNVHNEQFF.

A few counts support this clonotype. The chain recombines TRBV5-1 with TRBJ2-5; no definite D call. Germline V gene data show CDR1 as SGHRS and CDR2 as YFSETQ. The CDR3 extends over 13 amino acids. V lost 2 bases to trimming and J lost 5 bases, with 10 bases between them. CDR3 sequence (DNA): TGCGCCAGCAGCTTTAGATCTGCGGAGACCCAGTACTTC. Amino acid sequence: CASSFRSAETQYF.

The chain links TRBV24-1 to TRBJ2-3; D is ambiguous. This CDR3 contains 14 residues. V was clipped by 3 bases and J by 6 bases, with 12 bases between them. Germline lookup yields CDR1 KGHDR and CDR2 SFDVKD. CDR3 nucleotides: TGTGCCACCAGTGATAGGCAGGTCAGGGATACGCAGTATTTT. This encodes CATSDRQVRDTQYF.

Many counts were recorded for this clonotype. This chain links TRBV20-1 with TRBJ1-1, with D possibly TRBD1 on 5 matching bases. Looked up from germline, CDR1 is DFQATT and CDR2 is SNEGSKA (reference sequence). The CDR3 has 13 amino acids. The V end was cut by 2 bases, the J end by 5 bases, with 12 bases between. CDR3 in amino acids: CSARLTRGTEAFF. As DNA, the CDR3 is TGCAGTGCTAGACTCACGAGGGGAACTGAAGCTTTCTTT.

The chain is built from TRBV12-3 or TRBV12-4 and TRBJ1-3; possible D gene TRBD1, 6 bases. V was clipped by 5 bases and J by 7 bases, with 15 bases between them. CDR3 length: 14 amino acids. CDR3 in amino acids: CASSPDGTMNTIYF. DNA of the CDR3: TGTGCCAGCAGTCCCGATGGGACAATGAACACCATATATTTT.

The sample holds many counts of this clonotype. This chain connects TRBV2 to TRBJ2-5; D gene unclear. Germline CDR1 is SNHLY and CDR2 is FYNNEI. The CDR3 loop spans 15 amino acids. V was trimmed by 4 bases and J by 7 bases, leaving 19 bases between them. CDR3 coding DNA: TGTGCCAGCAGTGGGATTGACGGTGCCGGAACGACCCAGTACTTC. Protein product: CASSGIDGAGTTQYF.

This clonotype was counted ten times or more. V and J are TRBV7-8 and TRBJ1-3; TRBD1 aligns across 10 bases. V was pared by 0 bases and J by 7 bases, with 6 bases of the junction left unmatched. Per germline, CDR1 SGHVS and CDR2 FQNEAQ. The CDR3 loop spans 16 amino acids. This CDR3 reads CASSLARWTGGNTIYF. Written as DNA, the CDR3 is TGTGCCAGCAGCTTAGCGAGATGGACAGGGGGTAACACCATATATTTT.

This clonotype occurred many times. The chain is built from TRBV6-1 and TRBJ1-1, with TRBD1 matching over 8 bases. J lost 0 bases, V lost 1 base, and 4 bases had no gene match. The germline gives CDR1 MNHNS, CDR2 SASEGT. The CDR3 loop spans 16 amino acids. In DNA, the CDR3 is TGTGCCAGCAGTGAAGGGACAGGGCAACTGAACACTGAAGCTTTCTTT. It specifies CASSEGTGQLNTEAFF.